This TCR beta chain was identified during a study of graft-versus-host responses after intestinal transplantation. Overall study: Recipients had transplants, and these were multivisceral, liver-intestinal, or isolated intestinal.

Libraries were prepared by immunoSEQ multiplex PCR; TCRdb keeps only in-frame clonotypes and omits some of them. The sample includes about 21,000 clones, 55% to 60% of them seen just once. General study results and limits: GvH clone levels peaked in circulation, and this peak was associated with early post-transplant HvG declines.

CDR1 is SGHRS and CDR2 is YFSETQ in the germline V gene. Unmatched junction bases numbered 9, after V lost 4 bases and J lost 5 bases. This CDR3 spans 16 amino acids. This clonotype was obtained from a human patient who received an intestinal transplant. The rearrangement joins TRBV5-1 to TRBJ1-6, with 7 bases identical to TRBD1. The sequencing used alloreactive CD4+ T cells from a mixed lymphocyte reaction culture, collected before intestinal transplant. Subset noted: CFSE-low proliferating T cells sorted from approximately 6-day pre-transplant mixed lymphocyte reaction (GvH or HvG direction). CDR3 amino acids: CASSPRAGTDNSPLHF. The CDR3 DNA reads as TGCGCCAGCAGCCCCAGAGCCGGGACAGATAATTCACCCCTCCACTTT.